The 22 T cell receptor beta chains below were found in one sample sequenced in a study of response to subunit inactivated influenza vaccine. TCRdb fed the RT-PCR reads into MiXCR, producing one record per CDR3 protein. The data show about 800,000 distinct CDR3 sequences, with 21% seen just once and 10% held by the top ten. Sequences were derived from PBMCs from blood, sampled more than 4 days after vaccination. Every receptor here comes from a man aged 45 to 65 who received an inactivated influenza vaccine.

CDR3 coding DNA: TGTGCCACCAGCAGAGTGGATGGGACAGAGACCCAGTACTTC. This codes for CATSRVDGTETQYF. The chain links TRBV15 to TRBJ2-5; D may correspond to TRBD1 or TRBD2 (5 bases each). The CDR3 is 14 amino acids. CDR1 is LNHNV, CDR2 YYDKDF, per germline (reference sequence). V lost 1 base, J lost 4 bases, and 10 bases lay in between.

The V gene is TRBV12-3 or TRBV12-4, the J gene TRBJ1-2; 7 bases line up with TRBD1. With 7 bases clipped from V and 6 bases from J, the junction kept 8 bases outside the gene matches. The CDR3 extends over 13 amino acids. CDR3 sequence (DNA): TGTGCCAGCATCCTCGGGACAGAACATGGCTACACCTTC. Translating it yields CASILGTEHGYTF.

This clonotype was counted a single time. The CDR3 nucleotides read TGTGCCAGCAGTTACGGGACACCCCGGGAGGTCTATGGCTACACCTTC. Translating it yields CASSYGTPREVYGYTF. The genes are TRBV6-5 and TRBJ1-2, with D perhaps matching TRBD1 (6 bases). Per the germline V gene, CDR1 is MNHEY and CDR2 is SVGAGI. V was clipped by 2 bases and J by 4 bases, with 17 bases between them. This CDR3 region has 16 residues.

Only a few counts were recorded for this clonotype. The CDR3 nucleotides read TGTGCCAGCAGTCCACAGGGGGCACCCACAACTTTCTTT. This codes for CASSPQGAPTTFF. This rearrangement joins TRBV6-1 to TRBJ1-1; TRBD1 matches at 9 bases. This CDR3 region has 13 residues. V lost 5 bases, J lost 12 bases, and 10 bases stayed unmatched. CDR1 and CDR2 from the germline V gene are MNHNS and SASEGT.

There are a few counts of this clonotype. The chain couples TRBV10-1 to TRBJ2-6; D tentatively fits TRBD1 or TRBD2 (5 bases each). Looked up from germline, CDR1 is WNHNN and CDR2 is SYGVQD (reference sequence). The CDR3 length is 16 residues. V was cut by 2 bases and J by 0 bases, with 8 bases left in between. DNA for the CDR3: TGCGCCAGCAGTGAGGGGACGTTCTCTGGGGCCAACGTCCTGACTTTC. It yields the protein CASSEGTFSGANVLTF.

The chain is built from TRBV6-2 or TRBV6-3 and TRBJ1-2; the match to TRBD1 covers 8 bases. Germline loops: CDR1 MNHEY, CDR2 SVGEGT. The CDR3 runs 17 residues. Unmatched junction bases numbered 18, after V lost 5 bases and J lost 7 bases. In DNA, the CDR3 is TGTGCCAGCAGTATTTCCGGGACAGGTTCCAGGCGCTCTGGCTACACCTTC. Amino acids: CASSISGTGSRRSGYTF.

The gene calls are TRBV4-1 and TRBJ2-5; D is uncertain. This CDR3 region has 14 residues. V shed 0 bases and J shed 5 bases, with 10 bases lying between them. The germline CDR1 and CDR2 sequences are MGHRA and YSYEKL. The CDR3 sequence: CASSQEKGWETQYF. As DNA, the CDR3 is TGCGCCAGCAGCCAAGAGAAGGGTTGGGAGACCCAGTACTTC.

The CDR3 sequence: CATSDYRDRGVREQFF. The CDR3 bases are TGTGCCACCAGTGATTACCGGGACAGGGGGGTACGTGAGCAGTTCTTC. The V and J genes are TRBV24-1 and TRBJ2-1; 11 bases align to TRBD1. CDR1 and CDR2 (germline): KGHDR, SFDVKD. CDR3 length: 16 residues. The V and J ends lost 2 bases and 9 bases, in that order; junction bases with no gene match: 8.

This clonotype has only a few counts. V gene TRBV11-1 combines with J gene TRBJ2-1; 10 bases are shared with TRBD2. J was trimmed by 3 bases and V by 3 bases; bases with no gene match: 11. Germline V CDR1 and CDR2: SGHAT, FQDESV (reference sequence). The CDR3 sequence is 18 residues long. For the CDR3, the DNA is TGTGCCAGCAGCTTTCTCCGGGTATGGACTAGCGGCTACAATGAGCAGTTCTTC. Translation: CASSFLRVWTSGYNEQFF.

The chain uses TRBV27 and TRBJ2-7, with a weak D call TRBD2 (6 bases). The CDR3 covers 13 residues. The germline V gene has CDR1 MNHEY and CDR2 SMNVEV (reference sequence). Trimming left V 8 bases short and J 6 bases short, with 17 bases between. CDR3 in amino acids: CASSRRGVGEQYF. Written as DNA, the CDR3 is TGTGCCAGCTCCCGGAGGGGAGTGGGCGAGCAGTACTTC.

This clonotype was seen at least ten times. The chain uses TRBV15 and TRBJ2-3; weak D call: TRBD1 (6 bases). Trimming removed 5 bases at V and 8 bases at J, with 17 bases between. The CDR3 runs to 14 residues. Germline V gives CDR1 LNHNV, CDR2 YYDKDF (reference sequence). CDR3 amino acids: CATSPGQSFTTQYF. The DNA of the CDR3 is TGTGCCACCAGCCCCGGACAGTCCTTCACTACGCAGTATTTT.

This clonotype was found many times. V and J are TRBV4-3 and TRBJ2-1; 8 bases agree with TRBD2. Germline assignment: CDR1 LGHNA and CDR2 YSLEER. There are 16 residues in the CDR3. V lost 0 bases and J lost 14; bases outside the gene matches: 15. The CDR3 loop reads CASSQDWVRGRAGEFF. The DNA of the CDR3 is TGCGCCAGCAGCCAAGATTGGGTTAGGGGGAGAGCGGGGGAGTTCTTC.

Only a few counts were recorded for this clonotype. The chain carries TRBV6-6 and TRBJ1-2, with D unclear. CDR3 length: 12 amino acids. Germline V gene lookup returns CDR1 MNHNY and CDR2 SVGAGI (reference sequence). The V and J ends lost 8 bases and 3 bases respectively, with 10 bases between them. As DNA, the CDR3 is TGTGCCAGCGAAATTGGGGACTATGGCTACACCTTC. Its translation: CASEIGDYGYTF.

This clonotype has only a few counts. The chain uses TRBV20-1 and TRBJ2-1; 9 nucleotides line up with TRBD2. Germline V gene data show CDR1 as DFQATT and CDR2 as SNEGSKA (reference sequence). J lost 4 bases, V lost 5 bases, and 6 bases had no gene match. The CDR3 sequence is 14 residues long. CDR3 loop: CSAPSSGTYNEQFF. CDR3 coding DNA: TGCAGTGCTCCTTCTAGCGGGACGTACAATGAGCAGTTCTTC.

This clonotype has just a few counts. V and J are TRBV21-1 and TRBJ2-1; the DNA was not compared with TRBD2, the D call given in the table. TRBV21-1 is shown as a pseudogene. The CDR3 runs 16 residues. CDR3 region: CASSKASSGSDNEQFF. The CDR3 DNA follows: TGTGCCAGCAGCAAAGCGTCCAGCGGGAGCGACAATGAGCAGTTCTTC.

This chain uses TRBV29-1 with TRBJ2-5; D is ambiguous. Germline-derived CDR1 and CDR2 are SQVTM and ANQGSEA. Between the trimmed V and J ends, which lost 5 bases and 3 bases, there was a span of 13 bases. The CDR3 contains 13 residues. The CDR3 protein is CSVLTVLKETQYF. In DNA, the CDR3 is TGCAGCGTTCTGACGGTCCTCAAAGAGACCCAGTACTTC.

This clonotype was seen once. The chain combines TRBV5-1 with TRBJ2-1; the D gene is possibly TRBD2 (5 bases). CDR3 length equals 13 residues. Germline-derived CDR1 and CDR2 are SGHRS and YFSETQ. V was shortened by 4 bases and J by 6 bases, with 11 bases between the two germline ends. CDR3 DNA sequence: TGCGCCAGCAGCCCACTTCGGGGCAATGAGCAGTTCTTC. Translating gives CASSPLRGNEQFF.

This clonotype was seen repeatedly, ten times or more. In DNA form, the CDR3 reads TGCGCCAGCAGCTTGGCCGAAGGACAGGGTAACTATGGCTACACCTTC. Protein product: CASSLAEGQGNYGYTF. The rearrangement joins TRBV5-1 to TRBJ1-2, with TRBD1 identical over 8 bases. Germline trimming cut 0 bases from V and 1 base from J; bases unmatched to any gene: 5. Per the germline V gene, CDR1 is SGHRS and CDR2 is YFSETQ. The CDR3 is made up of 16 amino acids.

This clonotype was seen just once. J is TRBJ1-1 and V is TRBV27; 7 bases are shared with TRBD1. The V gene end was trimmed by 5 bases and the J gene end by 4 bases; junction bases not matched to a gene: 10. The germline CDR1 and CDR2 sequences are MNHEY and SMNVEV (reference sequence). The CDR3 consists of 15 residues. The CDR3 coding sequence is TGTGCCAGCAGTCTAAGCCCCCGACAGGGCACTGAAGCTTTCTTT. Protein sequence: CASSLSPRQGTEAFF.

The gene calls are TRBV28 and TRBJ1-6; D perhaps matches TRBD1 (6 bases). This CDR3 comprises 17 residues. V lost 3 bases and J lost 1, with 13 bases in between. The germline gives CDR1 MDHEN, CDR2 SYDVKM. CDR3 DNA: TGTGCCAGCAGTTTTGGAGGGGGATGGTCCTATAATTCACCCCTCCACTTT. The encoded protein is CASSFGGGWSYNSPLHF.

This clonotype has a handful of counts. The junction departs from the called germline gene at one end, perhaps through a read error. CDR3 sequence: CAWSGLQNVRLF. The CDR3 DNA is TGTGCCTGGAGTGGCCTGCAGAATGTTCGACTCTTC. The chain recombines TRBV30 with TRBJ2-1; D is unclear. CDR3 length: 12 amino acids. Per the germline V gene, CDR1 is GTSNPN and CDR2 is SVGIG (reference sequence).

This clonotype was seen more than once but under ten times. The chain combines TRBV5-1 with TRBJ2-7, with TRBD2 identical over 8 bases. This CDR3 has 14 residues. The V gene's germline CDR1 is SGHRS and CDR2 YFSETQ. V was clipped by 3 bases and J by 6 bases; unmatched bases: 8. The CDR3 region is CASSWAAGAIEQYF. The CDR3 DNA reads as TGCGCCAGCAGCTGGGCAGCGGGGGCCATCGAGCAGTACTTC.